Detailed here is one T cell receptor (beta chain). Its antigen is not known. The source of the sample is a study of blood T cells in healthy people across ages. Drawing of peripheral blood yielded ten milliliters from each donor. Per the germline V gene, CDR1 is ENHRY and CDR2 is SYGVKD. The V and J ends lost 4 bases and 1 base respectively, with 5 bases between them. The CDR3 runs to 13 residues. With a J-beta primer mix and a sample-barcoded 5' primer, a second PCR ran about 7 to 12 cycles. All samples gave at least 2.5 million CDR3-containing paired-end reads. TCRdb analysed the 5' RACE reads with MiXCR anew, one entry per CDR3 protein. The profile shows 1.6 million or so distinct CDR3 sequences, around 36% of them singletons. Findings and limits, study-wide: Strong correlation existed between TCR beta diversity and naive T cell percentage.

The sequencing sample was made of blood. This chain joins TRBV10-3 and TRBJ1-5, with unresolved D. This receptor was taken from a woman between 25 and 40 years old in good health. The DNA for the CDR3 is TGTGCCATCAGTGGTGACAGCAATCAGCCCCAGCATTTT. It codes for CAISGDSNQPQHF.